Sequencing of this T cell receptor (beta chain) was carried out in a study of cytotoxic CD8 clonotypes in ibrutinib-treated CLL. V shed 3 bases and J shed 7 bases, with 19 bases lying between them. The length of the CDR3 is 15 residues. Germline values: CDR1 SGHTA, CDR2 FQGNSA. Sequencing was performed with immunoSEQ multiplex PCR; in TCRdb, only in-frame clones are kept and a portion is missing. The sample records approximately 48,000 clones, approximately 50% being singletons. This clone was picked up many times. The sequences come from PBMCs, collected after 12 months of ibrutinib treatment. The receptor was isolated from a human donor with chronic lymphocytic leukemia. The chain joins TRBV7-2 to TRBJ2-7; perhaps TRBD2 as D (5 bases). The CDR3 coding sequence is TGTGCCAGCAGCTTTACTAGGACTCCCGGTGGTGAGCAGTACTTC. Its protein is CASSFTRTPGGEQYF.